This TCR beta chain was observed in a study of identical twins. TCRdb redid the calling of the 5' RACE reads with MiXCR, one entry per CDR3 protein. In the table there are some 500,000 distinct CDR3 sequences, over 8.5% of which are singletons. Trimming took off 5 bases at V and 1 base at J, with 8 bases between the two ends. The CDR3 consists of 13 residues. Germline lookup yields CDR1 SGHTA and CDR2 FQGNSA. These same records also appear under a second study, on yellow fever vaccine responses in identical twins. That source notes: Convergence reportedly seemed to mark part of the twins' vaccine T cell response, with personalization marking the rest.

The chain links TRBV7-2 to TRBJ1-1; no firm D call. This sequence was found in a woman aged 18-29 years in good health. Sequencing input: PBMCs. The CDR3 DNA follows: TGTGCCAGCAGCCCTAAGGGGAACACTGAAGCTTTCTTT. It is translated as CASSPKGNTEAFF. The full variable domain, in which reference TRBV7-2 and TRBJ1-1 provide the parts outside the CDR3, is GAGVSQSPSNKVTEKGKDVELRCDPISGHTALYWYRQSLGQGLEFLIYFQGNSAPDKSGLPSDRFSAERTGGSVSTLTIQRTQQEDSAVYLCASSPKGNTEAFFGQGTRLTVV.